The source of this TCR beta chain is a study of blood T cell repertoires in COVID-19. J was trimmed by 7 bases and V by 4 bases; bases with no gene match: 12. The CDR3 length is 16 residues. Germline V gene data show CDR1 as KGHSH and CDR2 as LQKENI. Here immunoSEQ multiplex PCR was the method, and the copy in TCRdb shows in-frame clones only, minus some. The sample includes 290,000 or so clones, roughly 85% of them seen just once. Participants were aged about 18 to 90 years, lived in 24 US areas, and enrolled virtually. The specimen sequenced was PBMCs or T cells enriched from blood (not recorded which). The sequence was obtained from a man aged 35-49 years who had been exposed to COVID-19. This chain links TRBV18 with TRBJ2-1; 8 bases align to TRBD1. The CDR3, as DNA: TGTGCCAGCTCACTACTGACAGGGGTTGCCTTAAATGAGCAGTTCTTC. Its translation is CASSLLTGVALNEQFF.